This TCR beta chain was obtained from a study of regulatory T cells in long-lasting Graves disease. This clonotype occurred a few times. As yet, its antigen is unknown. The V and J ends lost 0 bases and 6 bases respectively, with 9 bases between them. This CDR3 has 13 amino acids. Germline CDR1 reads SQVTM; CDR2 reads ANQGSEA. Stated time point: newly diagnosed GD, antithyroid drugs for less than 3 months. RNA from PBMCs was the source of the TCR library. Study-wide results and caveats: Among the persistent patients, fewer than 3,500 public clonotypes were shared, more than the 950 to 1,000 shared among new patients. Analyses excluded thyroid tissue, covering peripheral blood alone.

CDR3-region Arm-PCR and iRepertoire HTBI primers produced the TCR beta libraries. TCRdb processed the multiplex PCR reads anew with MiXCR; each CDR3 protein has one entry. This repertoire shows a few hundred thousand distinct CDR3 sequences, roughly 18% found once; its top ten account for 22%. The V gene is TRBV29-1, the J gene TRBJ1-5; D not certain. The starting material was peripheral blood mononuclear cells (PBMCs), obtained at new diagnosis, from a patient treated with antithyroid drugs. This TCR was sampled from a female donor with Graves disease. CDR3 sequence: CSVEEGRGQPQHF. CDR3 DNA: TGCAGCGTTGAAGAGGGTAGAGGTCAGCCCCAGCATTTT.